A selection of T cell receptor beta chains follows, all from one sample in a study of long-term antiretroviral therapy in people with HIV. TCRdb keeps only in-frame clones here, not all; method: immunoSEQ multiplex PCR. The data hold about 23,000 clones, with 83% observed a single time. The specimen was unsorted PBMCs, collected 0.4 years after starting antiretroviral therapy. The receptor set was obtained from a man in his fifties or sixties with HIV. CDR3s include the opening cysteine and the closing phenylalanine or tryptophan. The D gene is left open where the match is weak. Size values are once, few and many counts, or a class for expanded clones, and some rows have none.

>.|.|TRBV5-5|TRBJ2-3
CASSLPGADTQYF
TGTGCCAGCAGCTTGCCAGGGGCAGATACGCAGTATTTT
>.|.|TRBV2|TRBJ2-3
CASSVTSGTDTQYF
TGTGCCAGCAGTGTTACCTCCGGCACAGATACGCAGTATTTT
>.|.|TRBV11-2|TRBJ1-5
CASSADGNQPQHF
TGTGCCAGCAGCGCTGACGGGAATCAGCCCCAGCATTTT
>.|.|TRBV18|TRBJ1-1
CASSSGQMLMNTEAFF
TGTGCCAGCTCATCAGGACAGATGCTCATGAACACTGAAGCTTTCTTT
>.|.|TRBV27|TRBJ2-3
CASSLRLQERTQYF
TGTGCCAGCAGTTTACGCCTACAGGAAAGGACGCAGTATTTT
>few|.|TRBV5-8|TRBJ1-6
CASSSTPDYNSPLHF
TGTGCCAGCAGCTCGACTCCAGACTATAATTCACCCCTCCACTTT
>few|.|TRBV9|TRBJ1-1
CASSPGVLGMNTEAFF
TGTGCCAGCAGCCCCGGGGTTTTGGGAATGAACACTGAAGCTTTCTTT
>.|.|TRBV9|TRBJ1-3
CASSVAAGAGNTIYF
TGTGCCAGCAGCGTAGCTGCAGGGGCTGGAAACACCATATATTTT
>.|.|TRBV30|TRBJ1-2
CAWSLGQGYTF
TGTGCCTGGAGCCTCGGCCAGGGCTACACCTTC
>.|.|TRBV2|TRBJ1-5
CASSETVGVQPQHF
TGTGCCAGCAGTGAGACAGTCGGTGTTCAGCCCCAGCATTTT
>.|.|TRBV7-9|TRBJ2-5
CASSSRGQETQYF
TGTGCCAGCAGCTCCAGGGGACAAGAGACCCAGTACTTC
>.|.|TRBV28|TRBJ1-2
CASSLVTAINYGYTF
TGTGCCAGCAGTTTAGTGACGGCGATTAACTATGGCTACACCTTC
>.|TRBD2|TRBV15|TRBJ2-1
CATSRDNSGGANEQFF
TGTGCCACCAGCAGAGATAACAGCGGGGGGGCCAATGAGCAGTTCTTC
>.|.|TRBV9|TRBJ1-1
CASSLSTGGNTEAFF
TGTGCCAGCAGCCTCTCAACAGGAGGGAACACTGAAGCTTTCTTT
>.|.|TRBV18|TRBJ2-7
CASSPGTNHEQYF
TGTGCCAGCTCACCAGGGACAAACCACGAGCAGTACTTC
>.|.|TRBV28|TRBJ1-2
CASSSPDSLRGYYGYTF
TGTGCCAGCAGTTCCCCGGACAGCTTAAGGGGTTACTATGGCTACACCTTC
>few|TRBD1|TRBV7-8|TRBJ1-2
CASSLGGGTGYTF
TGTGCCAGCAGCTTAGGAGGGGGCACAGGCTACACCTTC
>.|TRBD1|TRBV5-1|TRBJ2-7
CASSGTGPYEQYF
TGCGCCAGCAGCGGGACAGGGCCCTACGAGCAGTACTTC
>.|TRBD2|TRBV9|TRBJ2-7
CASSVRTGTTYEQYF
TGTGCCAGCAGCGTTAGAACCGGGACTACCTACGAGCAGTACTTC
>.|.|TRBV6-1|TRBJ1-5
CASSPGQYFQPQHF
TGTGCCAGCAGTCCCGGACAGTATTTCCAGCCCCAGCATTTT
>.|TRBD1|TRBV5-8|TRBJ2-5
CASSFHGTGAQETQYF
TGTGCCAGCAGCTTCCACGGGACAGGAGCACAAGAGACCCAGTACTTC
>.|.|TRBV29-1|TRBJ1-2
CSVLSYSAPNYGYTF
TGCAGCGTCCTCTCTTACAGTGCGCCTAACTATGGCTACACCTTC
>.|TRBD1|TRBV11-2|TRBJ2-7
CASSPRDRGRGEQYF
TGTGCCAGCAGCCCACGGGACAGGGGGCGAGGCGAGCAGTACTTC
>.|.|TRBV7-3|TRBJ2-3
CASSLTAAGATDTQYF
TGTGCCAGCAGCTTAACGGCCGCGGGGGCGACAGATACGCAGTATTTT
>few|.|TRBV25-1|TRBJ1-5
CASSGDYSNQPQHF
TGTGCCAGCAGTGGAGACTATAGCAATCAGCCCCAGCATTTT
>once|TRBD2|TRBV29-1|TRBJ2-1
CSVSGTSGGAPYNEQFF
TGCAGCGTGTCCGGGACTAGCGGGGGGGCCCCCTACAATGAGCAGTTCTTC
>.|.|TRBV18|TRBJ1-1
CASSPPAAKRWVTEAFF
TGTGCCAGCTCACCTCCCGCGGCCAAGAGATGGGTCACTGAAGCTTTCTTT
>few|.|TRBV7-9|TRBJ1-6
CASSSYAGSSYNSPLHF
TGTGCCAGCAGCTCGTATGCCGGGAGCTCCTATAATTCACCCCTCCACTTT
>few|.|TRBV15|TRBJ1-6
CATSTSLRGSYNSPLHF
TGTGCCACCAGCACCTCCCTTCGGGGCTCCTATAATTCACCCCTCCACTTT
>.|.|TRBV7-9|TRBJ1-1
CASSPPGPAGNEAFF
TGTGCCAGCAGCCCTCCAGGTCCGGCCGGAAATGAAGCTTTCTTT
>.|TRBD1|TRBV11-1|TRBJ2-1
CASSFSGTGYSQPYNEQFF
TGTGCCAGCAGCTTTTCCGGGACAGGGTATTCTCAACCCTACAATGAGCAGTTCTTC
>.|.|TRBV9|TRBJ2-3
CASGPLDTQYF
TGTGCCAGCGGCCCACTAGATACGCAGTATTTT
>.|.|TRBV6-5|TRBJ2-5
CASSYGGAGETQYF
TGTGCCAGCAGTTACGGGGGGGCCGGTGAGACCCAGTACTTC
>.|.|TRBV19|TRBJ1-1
CASSISPSTGSWSEAFF
TGTGCCAGTAGTATCTCCCCCTCAACAGGGTCGTGGTCTGAAGCTTTCTTT
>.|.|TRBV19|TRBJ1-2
CASSDTGGHGYTF
TGTGCCAGTAGTGACACCGGGGGCCATGGCTACACCTTC
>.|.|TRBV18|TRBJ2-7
CASSPDAYKQYF
TGTGCCAGCTCACCTGATGCATATAAGCAGTACTTC
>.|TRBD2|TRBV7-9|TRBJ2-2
CASSLRGVRTGELFF
TGTGCCAGCAGCTTGCGGGGGGTGCGAACCGGGGAGCTGTTTTTT
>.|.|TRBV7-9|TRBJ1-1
CASNPGSTEAFF
TGTGCCAGCAACCCGGGGAGCACTGAAGCTTTCTTT
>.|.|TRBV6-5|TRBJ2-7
CASSTRAASYEQYF
TGTGCCAGCAGTACCCGAGCCGCCTCCTACGAGCAGTACTTC
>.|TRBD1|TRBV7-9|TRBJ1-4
CASSQTGANEKLFF
TGTGCCAGCAGCCAAACAGGGGCCAATGAAAAACTGTTTTTT
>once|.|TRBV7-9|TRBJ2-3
CASSLQGSLTDTQYF
TGTGCCAGCAGCTTACAGGGCTCTCTTACAGATACGCAGTATTTT
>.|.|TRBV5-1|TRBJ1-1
CASSYGGNTEAFF
TGCGCCAGCAGTTACGGAGGGAACACTGAAGCTTTCTTT
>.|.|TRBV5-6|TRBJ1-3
CASSLGFSGNTIYF
TGTGCCAGCAGCTTGGGGTTCTCTGGAAACACCATATATTTT
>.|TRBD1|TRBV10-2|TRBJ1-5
CASSEVGQGYQPQHF
TGCGCCAGCAGTGAGGTGGGACAGGGGTATCAGCCCCAGCATTTT
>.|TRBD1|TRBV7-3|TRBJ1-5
CASSGDRGWQPQHF
TGTGCCAGCAGCGGAGACAGGGGCTGGCAGCCCCAGCATTTT
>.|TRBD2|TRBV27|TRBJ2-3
CASSFGGSPGTDTQYF
TGTGCCAGCAGTTTCGGGGGGAGTCCGGGCACAGATACGCAGTATTTT
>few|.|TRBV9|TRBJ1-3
CASSVQPRVASGNTIYF
TGTGCCAGCAGCGTCCAACCCAGGGTAGCGTCTGGAAACACCATATATTTT
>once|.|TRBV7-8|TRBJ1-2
CASSPGSSSNYGYTF
TGTGCCAGCAGCCCCGGGAGCAGTAGTAACTATGGCTACACCTTC